This TCR beta chain was recorded in a study of a mutant IDH1 vaccine in newly diagnosed glioma. The overall study: The vaccination schedule gave patients eight doses in weeks 1, 3, 5, 7, 11, 15, 19 and 23. Earlier care involved radiotherapy, temozolomide, or both, and the majority received both.

Time point described: week 11, during vaccination. Each dose delivered 300 ug of mutant IDH1 20-mer peptide subcutaneously with imiquimod. A note on this clone: What it binds is unknown.

TCRdb's copy holds only in-frame clones and misses some; the assay was immunoSEQ multiplex PCR. The sample carries approximately 21,000 clones, roughly 90% recorded once. The V gene end was trimmed by 0 bases and the J gene end by 5 bases; junction bases not matched to a gene: 8. Looked up from germline, CDR1 is LGHNA and CDR2 is YNFKEQ. The CDR3 has 16 residues. The input for sequencing was PBMCs, taken from a glioma patient whose treatment included an IDH1 peptide vaccine. This sequence originates from a woman in her 40s with glioma. This chain uses TRBV4-2 with TRBJ1-1; TRBD1 matches 8 bases. The DNA of the CDR3 is TGTGCCAGCAGCCAAGATGGTGCAGGGGGCTATACTGAAGCTTTCTTT. Amino acids: CASSQDGAGGYTEAFF.